Below are 12 T cell receptor beta chains sequenced from a single sample in a study of metastatic and nonmetastatic thyroid tumors. Prior to thyroid surgery, none of the patients had received any treatment. Via MiXCR, TCRdb re-called the PCR reads. Of some 10,000 clones in the sample, 28% are singletons; the top ten hold about 10%. The sequencing sample was made of tumor tissue. The receptors originated from a male donor with papillary thyroid cancer or a benign thyroid nodule (not recorded which). Some clones in this sample may be carry-over from other donors' samples.

This clone is deemed medium-sized. This chain links TRBV5-6 with TRBJ2-2; D unclear. The CDR3 contains 12 residues. Germline loops: CDR1 SGHDT, CDR2 YYEEEE. Trimming took off 4 bases at V and 6 bases at J, with 7 bases between the two ends. The CDR3 nucleotides are TGTGCCAGCAGCCGTCGCTCCGGGGAGCTGTTTTTT. Its protein product is CASSRRSGELFF.

V is TRBV7-4 and J is TRBJ1-5, with TRBD1 matching 7 bases. CDR1 is SGHVT and CDR2 is SQSDAQ in the germline V gene. Trimming took 1 base from V and 9 from J; bases not matched to a gene: 9. CDR3 size: 15 residues. DNA of the CDR3: TGTGCCAGCAGCTTAGAACAGGGGATTAGTCTGCCCCAGCATTTT. It yields the protein CASSLEQGISLPQHF. The variable domain in full, completed from reference TRBV7-4 and TRBJ1-5, reads GAGVSQSPRYKVAKRGRDVALRCDSISGHVTLYWYRQTLGQGSEVLTYSQSDAQRDKSGRPSGRFSAERPERSVSTLKIQRTEQGDSAVYLCASSLEQGISLPQHFGDGTRLSIL.

The rearrangement joins TRBV12-3 or TRBV12-4 to TRBJ2-4; tentatively, D is TRBD1 (6 bases). Deletions cut 6 bases from V and 0 bases from J, with 9 bases between. This CDR3 is built from 14 residues. The DNA for the CDR3 is TGTGCCAGCAGGGACAGAATAGCCAAAAACATTCAGTACTTC. Translation gives CASRDRIAKNIQYF.

This clone has a count of ten or more. The chain joins TRBV13 to TRBJ2-1; no clear D gene. There are 12 residues in the CDR3. CDR1 and CDR2 (germline): PRHDT, FYEKMQ (reference sequence). Trimming took off 3 bases at V and 10 bases at J, with 10 bases between the two ends. CDR3 sequence reads: CASSFLVGEQFF. The CDR3 DNA sequence: TGTGCCAGCAGCTTTTTGGTAGGGGAGCAGTTCTTC.

This clone was picked up a small number of times. The chain combines TRBV9 with TRBJ1-6; D is ambiguous. Trimming cost V 0 bases and J 0 bases, with 7 bases left between them. The CDR3 spans 16 residues. Germline assignment: CDR1 SGDLS and CDR2 YYNGEE. CDR3 protein: CASSVGSSSYNSPLHF. The CDR3 nucleotides are TGTGCCAGCAGCGTAGGGAGCAGCTCCTATAATTCACCCCTCCACTTT.

This clone ranks as medium-sized (0.01 to 0.1%). This chain connects TRBV2 to TRBJ1-2; D call uncertain. This CDR3 has 14 residues. Germline CDR1 is SNHLY and CDR2 is FYNNEI. V was pared by 6 bases and J by 1 base, with 12 bases between. CDR3 sequence reads: CASRAQQNNYGYTF. DNA of the CDR3: TGTGCCAGCAGGGCCCAACAGAATAACTATGGCTACACCTTC.

The chain uses TRBV20-1 and TRBJ1-1; D is ambiguous. This CDR3 contains 13 residues. Per the germline V gene, CDR1 is DFQATT and CDR2 is SNEGSKA (reference sequence). V lost 0 bases and J 2 bases, leaving 7 bases between the germline ends. The CDR3 DNA is TGCAGTGCTAGAGATGTGGAAAACACTGAAGCTTTCTTT. This sequence encodes CSARDVENTEAFF.

The chain carries TRBV27 and TRBJ2-5; D is perhaps TRBD2 (5 bases). CDR3 length equals 13 residues. Germline CDR1 MNHEY, CDR2 SMNVEV (reference sequence). Trimming shortened V by 1 base and J by 4 bases, and 7 bases separated the two germline ends. This chain's CDR3 is CASSLWRSETQYF. The CDR3 coding sequence is TGTGCCAGCAGTTTATGGAGGTCAGAGACCCAGTACTTC.

This clone was seen once. A read error is possible here, since a much larger clone lies one base away. This rearrangement joins TRBV3-1 to TRBJ1-1; D gene unclear. The CDR3 extends over 12 amino acids. Germline-derived CDR1 and CDR2 are LGHDT and YNNKEL (reference sequence). Written as DNA, the CDR3 is TGTGCCAGCAACCAAGTAGGGTCTGAAGCTTTCTTT. Its translation: CASNQVGSEAFF.

By frequency in the sample, this clone is medium-sized. J is TRBJ2-7 and V is TRBV10-3; the D gene is possibly TRBD1 (6 bases). The CDR3 has 15 residues. V was pared by 2 bases and J by 3 bases, with 14 bases between. Germline values: CDR1 ENHRY, CDR2 SYGVKD. The CDR3 region has the DNA TGTGCCATCAGTGAGGGGCAGGGGAATTTCTACGAGCAGTACTTC. This encodes CAISEGQGNFYEQYF.

This chain uses TRBV30 with TRBJ1-4, with D possibly matching TRBD1 (5 bases). The CDR3 totals 14 residues. Trimming stripped 0 bases from V and 7 bases from J, with 12 bases between. Germline CDR1 reads GTSNPN; CDR2 reads SVGIG (reference sequence). Written as DNA, the CDR3 is TGTGCCTGGAGTGTACCGGGGACGGGTGAAAAACTGTTTTTT. It encodes CAWSVPGTGEKLFF.

By share, this clone counts as medium-sized. V and J are TRBV7-8 and TRBJ1-2; the match to TRBD1 covers 9 bases. This CDR3 spans 15 amino acids. Germline V gene sequence: CDR1 SGHVS, CDR2 FQNEAQ. V trimming: 6 bases; J trimming: 2 bases; junction bases outside the gene matches: 7. For the CDR3, the DNA is TGTGCCAGCAGACCTACCACAGGGGGCAACTATGGCTACACCTTC. Amino acids: CASRPTTGGNYGYTF.